This passage covers 5 T cell receptor beta chains from one sample sequenced in a study of blood T cell repertoires in COVID-19. TCRdb's copy holds only in-frame clones and misses some; the assay was immunoSEQ multiplex PCR. This table holds approximately 140,000 clones, more than 80% found once. Input material: peripheral blood. The receptors originated from a woman over 75 in a cohort sampled during active or convalescent COVID-19.

V and J are TRBV5-5 and TRBJ1-2; 8 bases are a match to TRBD1. The germline V gene has CDR1 SGHKS and CDR2 YYEKEE (reference sequence). This CDR3 region has 14 residues. J lost 4 bases, V lost 5 bases, and 7 bases had no gene match. The CDR3 reads CASSSGGMGYGYTF. The CDR3 DNA follows: TGTGCCAGCAGTTCAGGGGGCATGGGCTATGGCTACACCTTC.

The V gene is TRBV30, the J gene TRBJ1-2, with D hard to call. The germline gives CDR1 GTSNPN, CDR2 SVGIG (reference sequence). The germline V and J ends were trimmed by 1 base and 7 bases, with 10 bases remaining between them. CDR3 size: 12 residues. The CDR3, as DNA: TGTGCCTGGAGTGGAGGAGGCGGTGGCTACACCTTC. Amino acids: CAWSGGGGGYTF.

The chain combines TRBV5-4 with TRBJ1-1; D might be TRBD1 (5 bases). From germline, CDR1 is SGHNT and CDR2 YYREEE (reference sequence). CDR3 size: 15 residues. V was cut by 3 bases and J by 1 base, with 13 bases left in between. CDR3 in DNA: TGTGCCAGCAGCTCCGGGGGACGGCCGAACACTGAAGCTTTCTTT. Protein sequence: CASSSGGRPNTEAFF.

This chain links TRBV10-3 with TRBJ2-7, with D possibly matching TRBD1 (6 bases). This CDR3 has 15 residues. The germline V and J ends were trimmed by 3 bases and 2 bases, with 14 bases remaining between them. Per the germline V gene, CDR1 is ENHRY and CDR2 is SYGVKD. CDR3 amino acids: CAISDGWDTAYEQYF. CDR3 DNA: TGTGCCATCAGTGATGGCTGGGACACTGCCTACGAGCAGTACTTC.

J is TRBJ1-1 and V is TRBV18; TRBD1 matches at 10 bases. The CDR3 length is 13 residues. V was clipped by 10 bases and J by 7 bases; unmatched bases: 9. The germline gives CDR1 KGHSH, CDR2 LQKENI. DNA of the CDR3: TGTGCCACCCGGGGACAGGGGACCTTTGAAGCTTTCTTT. As protein: CATRGQGTFEAFF.